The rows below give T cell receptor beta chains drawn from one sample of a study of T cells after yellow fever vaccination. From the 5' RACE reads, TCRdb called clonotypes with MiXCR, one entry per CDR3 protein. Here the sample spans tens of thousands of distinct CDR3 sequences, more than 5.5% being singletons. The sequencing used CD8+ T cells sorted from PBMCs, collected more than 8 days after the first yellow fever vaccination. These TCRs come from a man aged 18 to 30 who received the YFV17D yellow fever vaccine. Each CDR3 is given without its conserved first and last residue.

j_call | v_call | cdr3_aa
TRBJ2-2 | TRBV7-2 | ASSLAQDRDPVLAGGPAGELF
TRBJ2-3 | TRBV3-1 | ASSQGLAGISTDTQY
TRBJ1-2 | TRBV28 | ASSLRGSNYGYT
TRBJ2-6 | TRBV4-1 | ASSYKPRGPSSGANVLT
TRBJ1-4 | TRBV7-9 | ASSLQGTWEKLF
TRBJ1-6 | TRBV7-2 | ASSSRDRDFSPLH
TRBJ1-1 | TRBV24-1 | ATGDRLNTEAF
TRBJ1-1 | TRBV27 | ASSPLGVGTEAF
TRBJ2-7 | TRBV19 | ASSSRGAASYEQY
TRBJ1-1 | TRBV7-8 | ASSFQAGGITEAF
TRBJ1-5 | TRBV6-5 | ASSYSGSNQPQH
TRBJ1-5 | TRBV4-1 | ASSQEQGRQPQH
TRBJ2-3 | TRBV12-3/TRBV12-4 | ASRGTSGGSGLRTDTQY
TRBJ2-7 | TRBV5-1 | ASSAGFFWEQY
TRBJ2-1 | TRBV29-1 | SVDRVDYNEQF
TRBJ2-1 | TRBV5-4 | ASSLGSGLYNEQF
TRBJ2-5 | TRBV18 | ASSQLNLRQNPRETQY
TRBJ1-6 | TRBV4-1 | ASSQDQGPPLH
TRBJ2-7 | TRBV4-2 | ASSQDTPRGGTYEQY
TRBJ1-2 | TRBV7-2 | ASSLDSHTNYGYT
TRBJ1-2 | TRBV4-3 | ASSQAGRLGVYGYT
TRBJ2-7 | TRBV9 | ASSPGGDTDEQY
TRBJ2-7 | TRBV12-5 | ASGPGTGVVEQY
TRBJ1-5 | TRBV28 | ASRLPEGGGNQPQH
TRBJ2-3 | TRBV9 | ASSPGGLDTQY
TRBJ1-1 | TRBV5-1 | ASSWQGQMNTEAF
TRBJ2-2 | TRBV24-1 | ATSDLHGAGELF
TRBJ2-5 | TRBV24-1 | ATSDFDGKETQY
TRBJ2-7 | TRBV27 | ASSFTGKGYEQY
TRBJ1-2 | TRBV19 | ASSATGTGVNYGYT
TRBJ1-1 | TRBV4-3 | ASSQAGNTEAF
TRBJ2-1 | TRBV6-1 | AIRLAGIQNEQF
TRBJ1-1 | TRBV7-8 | ASSLAAGGGTGLNTEAF
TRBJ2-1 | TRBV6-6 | ATAGLEYNEQF
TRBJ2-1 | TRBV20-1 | SARGASSGGRYYNEQF
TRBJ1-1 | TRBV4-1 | ASSQTGTVNTEAF
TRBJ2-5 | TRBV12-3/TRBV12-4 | ASSLGGAGAQETQY
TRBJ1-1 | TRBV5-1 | ASSPGGGYTEAF
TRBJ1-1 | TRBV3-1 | ASSRDQGGAEAF
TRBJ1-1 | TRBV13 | ASSLVPADTEAF
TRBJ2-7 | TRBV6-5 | ASSYSRSGGLVGREQY
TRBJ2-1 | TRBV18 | ASSTAALGNEQF
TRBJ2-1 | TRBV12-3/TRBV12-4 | ASGGSYNEQF
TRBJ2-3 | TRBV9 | ASSDDGAVAGEDTQY
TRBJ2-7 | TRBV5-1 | ASSFRMEFEQY
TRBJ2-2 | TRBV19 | ASSFVGGHGELF
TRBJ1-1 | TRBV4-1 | ASSLAGDRLNTEAF
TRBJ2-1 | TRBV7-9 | ASSLEAAGSSYNEQF
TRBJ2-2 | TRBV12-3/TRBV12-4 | ASSFGTGELF
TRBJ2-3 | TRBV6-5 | ASSYSPPGLAADTQY
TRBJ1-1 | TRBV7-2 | ASSLDSPGKEAF
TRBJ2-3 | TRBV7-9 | ASSQGTSGPFTQY
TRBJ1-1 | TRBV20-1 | SADPGQGWVEAF
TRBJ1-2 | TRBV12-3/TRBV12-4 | ASSSGGHTYGYT
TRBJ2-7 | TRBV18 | ASSPVSGDKPYEQY
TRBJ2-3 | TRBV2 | ASHRGRDNTDTQY
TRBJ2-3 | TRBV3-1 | ASSLQGWSTDTQY
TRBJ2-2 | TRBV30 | ALGGLVNTGELF